This TCR beta chain derives from a study of CD8+ T cells in alopecia areata. This clone has more than one count but fewer than ten. In each case, RNA was isolated and then reverse transcribed into cDNA as the sequencing template. Libraries were prepared by immunoSEQ multiplex PCR; TCRdb keeps only in-frame clonotypes and omits some of them. Of over 200,000 clones listed, about three fifths are singletons. J was trimmed by 2 bases and V by 0 bases; bases with no gene match: 5. In germline, CDR1 is SGHRS, CDR2 YFSETQ. This CDR3 region has 16 residues. The sequenced sample was CD4+ T cells sorted from blood, obtained at week 0. This chain links TRBV5-1 with TRBJ2-7, with 10 positions matching TRBD2. This receptor was obtained from a human donor with alopecia areata. The CDR3 protein is CASSLGGTSDTYEQYF. The CDR3 DNA follows: TGCGCCAGCAGCTTGGGCGGGACTAGCGATACCTACGAGCAGTACTTC.